The clone carrying this T cell receptor beta chain occurred once. Its antigen is still unknown. The trim removed 6 bases at V and 4 bases at J, leaving 9 bases unmatched. The CDR3 sequence is 15 residues long. Germline CDR1 and CDR2: SGHTA and FQGNSA. The method was immunoSEQ multiplex PCR; TCRdb's version includes in-frame clones alone and lacks a portion of them. The repertoire has 11,000 to 15,000 clones, about 89% of them found once; the top ten carry roughly 14%. These data originate in a study of radiotherapy plus CTLA-4 blockade in lung cancer. About the research overall: Around 18% of patients responded objectively, and roughly 30% achieved disease control.

Findings and limits, study-wide: Blood saw expansion of tumor-derived TCR clones after radiotherapy plus ipilimumab. Reports state that early shifts in blood T cell clones, with interferon-beta, best predicted response.

The sample was peripheral blood, taken from a patient treated with radiotherapy plus ipilimumab. The chain couples TRBV7-2 to TRBJ2-3, with 8 nucleotides matching TRBD2. The receptor was isolated from a human donor with non-small cell lung cancer that progressed on radiotherapy plus ipilimumab. Some clones in this sample may be carry-over from other donors' samples. Here the CDR3 DNA reads TGTGCCAGCAGTTTGAGCGGGAGTGTTGCAGATACGCAGTATTTT. Its translation: CASSLSGSVADTQYF.